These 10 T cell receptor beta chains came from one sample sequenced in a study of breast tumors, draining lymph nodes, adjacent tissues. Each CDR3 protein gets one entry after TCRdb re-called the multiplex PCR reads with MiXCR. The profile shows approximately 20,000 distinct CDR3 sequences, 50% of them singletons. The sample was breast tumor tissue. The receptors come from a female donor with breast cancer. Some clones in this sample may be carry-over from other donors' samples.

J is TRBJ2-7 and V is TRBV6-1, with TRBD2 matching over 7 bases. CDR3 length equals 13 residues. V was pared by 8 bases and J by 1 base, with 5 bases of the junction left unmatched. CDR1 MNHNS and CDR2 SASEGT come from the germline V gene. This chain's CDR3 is CASGSLASYEQYV. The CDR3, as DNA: TGTGCCAGCGGATCACTAGCGTCCTACGAGCAGTACGTC.

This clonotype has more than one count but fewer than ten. Written as DNA, the CDR3 is TGTGCCAGCAGCCTTCGGACCGGGGAGCTGTTTTTT. This sequence encodes CASSLRTGELFF. The chain joins TRBV7-9 to TRBJ2-2; no clear D gene. The CDR3 is 12 amino acids. V was clipped by 5 bases and J by 5 bases, with 6 bases between them. Germline V gene sequence: CDR1 SEHNR, CDR2 FQNEAQ (reference sequence).

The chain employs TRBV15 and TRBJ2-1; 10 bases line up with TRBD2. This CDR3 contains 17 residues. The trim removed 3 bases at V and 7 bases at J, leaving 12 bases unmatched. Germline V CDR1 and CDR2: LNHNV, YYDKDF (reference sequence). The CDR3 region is CATSSTSSGRALNEQFF. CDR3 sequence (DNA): TGTGCCACCAGCAGCACGTCAAGCGGGAGGGCCCTTAATGAGCAGTTCTTC.

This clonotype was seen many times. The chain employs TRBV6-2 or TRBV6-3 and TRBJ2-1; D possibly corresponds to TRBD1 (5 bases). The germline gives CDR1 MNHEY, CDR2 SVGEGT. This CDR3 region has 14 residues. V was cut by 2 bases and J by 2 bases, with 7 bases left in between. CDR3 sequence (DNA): TGTGCCAGCAGTTACAAGGGGACCTACAATGAGCAGTTCTTC. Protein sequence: CASSYKGTYNEQFF.

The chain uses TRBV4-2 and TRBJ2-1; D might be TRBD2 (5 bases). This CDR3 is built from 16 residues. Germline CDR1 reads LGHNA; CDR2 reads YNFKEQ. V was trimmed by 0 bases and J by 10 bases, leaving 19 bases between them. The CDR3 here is CASSQDLMSGVVEQFF. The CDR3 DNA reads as TGTGCCAGCAGCCAAGATTTGATGAGCGGAGTGGTGGAGCAGTTCTTC.

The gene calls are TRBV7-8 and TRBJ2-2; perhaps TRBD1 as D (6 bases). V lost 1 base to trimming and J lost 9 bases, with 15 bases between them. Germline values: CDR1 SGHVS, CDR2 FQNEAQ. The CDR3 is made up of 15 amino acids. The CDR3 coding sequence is TGTGCCAGCAGCTTAGTGCAGGGGCCCTCCTGGGAGCTGTTTTTT. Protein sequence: CASSLVQGPSWELFF.

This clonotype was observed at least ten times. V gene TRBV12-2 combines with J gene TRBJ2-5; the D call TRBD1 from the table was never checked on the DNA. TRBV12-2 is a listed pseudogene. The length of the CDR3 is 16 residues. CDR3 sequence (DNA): TGTGCAAGTCGCGAAGGGGGGGGACAGGGAAGGGAGACCCAGTACTTC. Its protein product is CASREGGGQGRETQYF.

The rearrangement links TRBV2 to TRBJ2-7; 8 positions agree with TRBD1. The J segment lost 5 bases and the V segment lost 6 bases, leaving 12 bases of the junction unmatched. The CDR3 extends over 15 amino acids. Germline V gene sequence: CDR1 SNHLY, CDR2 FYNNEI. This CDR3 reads CASRERVTGAHEQYF. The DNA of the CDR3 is TGTGCCAGCAGGGAAAGGGTGACAGGGGCCCACGAGCAGTACTTC.

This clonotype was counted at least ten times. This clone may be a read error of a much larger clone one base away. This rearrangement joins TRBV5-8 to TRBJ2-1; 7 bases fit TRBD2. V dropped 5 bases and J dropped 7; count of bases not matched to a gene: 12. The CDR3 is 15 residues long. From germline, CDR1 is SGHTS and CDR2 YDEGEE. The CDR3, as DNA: TGTGCCAGCAGGACCGGGACTACCGGGATTAATGAGCAGTTCTTC. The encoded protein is CASRTGTTGINEQFF.

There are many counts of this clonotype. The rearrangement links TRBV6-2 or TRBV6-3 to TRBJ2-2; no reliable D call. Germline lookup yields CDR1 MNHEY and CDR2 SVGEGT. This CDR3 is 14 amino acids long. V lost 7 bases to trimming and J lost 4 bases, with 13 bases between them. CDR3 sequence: CASIRGFSTGELFF. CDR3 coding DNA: TGTGCCAGCATTCGTGGATTTTCCACCGGGGAGCTGTTTTTT.